Reported below is one TCR beta chain. The data belong to a study of blood T cell repertoires in COVID-19. Across the whole study: Collection of acute and convalescent COVID-19 samples took place in the United States, Italy and Spain. Nucleic acid was either cDNA or gDNA, and it came from T cells, B-cell-depleted T cells, or PBMCs.

How the authors handled the data: Estimated nucleated cell counts came from reference gene primer amplification. Some clones are missing from TCRdb's copy, which holds only in-frame ones; the method was immunoSEQ multiplex PCR. V, J and clone size are taken as reported in that table, and D and trimming were inferred from the DNA itself. The sample holds over 200,000 clones, about 90% seen once. CDR1 is SGHNT and CDR2 is YYREEE in the germline V gene (reference sequence). V was cut by 0 bases and J by 2 bases, with 12 bases left in between. The CDR3 length is 15 residues. This clonotype originated in a young man with acute or convalescent COVID-19. V gene TRBV5-4 combines with J gene TRBJ2-7; D not resolved. Source material: peripheral blood. CDR3 DNA sequence: TGTGCCAGCAGCTTGGGGTGGGTAGCCCCCTACGAGCAGTACTTC. It translates to CASSLGWVAPYEQYF.